This is a list of T cell receptor beta chains from one sample in a study of shared clonotypes between healthy human individuals. Clones were sequenced by immunoSEQ multiplex PCR, and TCRdb holds only the in-frame ones, with some missing. This table has under 1 million clones, 96% appearing once. Sequenced material: naive CD8+ T cells sorted from blood. These receptors originate from a man aged 25-45 years in good health. Each CDR3 is given with its conserved first and last residue. The order of the fields is D gene, clone size, V gene, J gene, CDR3 protein, CDR3 DNA. D genes are given only for firm matches. A row's size may be missing; if present it is once, few, many or a size class.

>NA|NA|TRBV4-1|TRBJ2-1
CASSQSGNEQFF
TGCGCCAGCAGCCAGTCAGGTAATGAGCAGTTCTTC
>TRBD1|NA|TRBV15|TRBJ2-1
CATRRDRGLYEQFF
TGTGCCACCAGAAGGGACAGGGGTTTATATGAGCAGTTCTTC
>NA|NA|TRBV7-9|TRBJ2-1
CASRLEAPYNEQFF
TGTGCCAGCCGCTTGGAGGCGCCCTACAATGAGCAGTTCTTC
>NA|NA|TRBV5-5|TRBJ1-1
CASSLAFLDTEAFF
TGTGCCAGCAGCTTGGCTTTCTTGGACACTGAAGCTTTCTTT
>TRBD1|NA|TRBV9|TRBJ2-1
CASTQGGSATYNEQFF
TGTGCCAGCACCCAAGGGGGCAGCGCTACCTACAATGAGCAGTTCTTC
>NA|NA|TRBV4-1|TRBJ2-1
CASSQLSTEQFF
TGCGCCAGCAGCCAATTGTCAACTGAGCAGTTCTTC
>TRBD1|NA|TRBV5-1|TRBJ1-2
CASSEGQLHWKYGYTF
TGCGCCAGCAGCGAGGGACAGCTCCATTGGAAGTATGGCTACACCTTC
>NA|NA|TRBV7-2|TRBJ2-7
CASSQGHQYYEQYF
TGTGCCAGCAGCCAGGGACATCAGTACTACGAGCAGTACTTC
>TRBD1|NA|TRBV10-3|TRBJ2-7
CAISVSQGGGFSYEQYF
TGTGCCATCAGTGTATCACAGGGGGGAGGTTTCTCCTACGAGCAGTACTTC
>NA|NA|TRBV28|TRBJ1-5
CASSLSPAGYGWDQPQHF
TGTGCCAGCAGTTTATCCCCCGCGGGGTATGGTTGGGATCAGCCCCAGCATTTT
>TRBD2|NA|TRBV28|TRBJ2-7
CASSPASGRDSYEQYF
TGTGCCAGCAGTCCGGCTAGCGGGAGGGACTCCTACGAGCAGTACTTC
>NA|once|TRBV11-2|TRBJ2-7
CASSLEAGANEQYF
TGTGCCAGCAGCTTAGAGGCCGGGGCCAACGAGCAGTACTTC
>NA|NA|TRBV28|TRBJ1-5
CASSLGFFLNQPQHF
TGTGCCAGCAGCCTCGGGTTTTTCCTTAATCAGCCCCAGCATTTT
>NA|NA|TRBV7-6|TRBJ2-1
CASSSASDSSSYNEQFF
TGTGCCAGCAGCTCCGCTAGCGACTCGAGCTCCTACAATGAGCAGTTCTTC
>TRBD1|NA|TRBV28|TRBJ1-5
CASSEDRGLQEPQHF
TGTGCCAGCAGTGAGGACAGGGGTCTCCAAGAGCCCCAGCATTTT
>TRBD1|NA|TRBV30|TRBJ1-2
CARMSDRGRYGYTF
TGTGCCCGGATGTCGGACAGGGGGCGATATGGCTACACCTTC
>NA|NA|TRBV4-1|TRBJ1-1
CASSQINTEAFF
TGCGCCAGCAGCCAGATTAACACTGAAGCTTTCTTT
>TRBD1|once|TRBV11-2|TRBJ2-7
CASSAGTGGPYEQYF
TGTGCCAGCAGCGCCGGGACAGGGGGACCCTACGAGCAGTACTTC
>NA|NA|TRBV28|TRBJ1-2
CVIAWVDGYTF
TGTGTCATCGCATGGGTTGATGGCTACACCTTC
>NA|NA|TRBV5-1|TRBJ1-1
CASSTRVMNTEAFF
TGCGCCAGCAGCACCAGGGTCATGAACACTGAAGCTTTCTTT
>NA|NA|TRBV27|TRBJ2-1
CASRDGSYNEQFF
TGTGCCAGCAGAGACGGGAGTTACAATGAGCAGTTCTTC
>TRBD2|NA|TRBV2|TRBJ2-1
CASVAGVNEQFF
TGTGCCAGCGTAGCGGGAGTTAATGAGCAGTTCTTC
>NA|once|TRBV6-1|TRBJ2-7
CASRDYERFYEQYF
TGTGCCAGCAGAGACTATGAGAGGTTCTACGAGCAGTACTTC
>NA|NA|TRBV4-1|TRBJ2-7
CASSQGMTYEQYF
TGCGCCAGCAGCCAAGGGATGACCTACGAGCAGTACTTC
>NA|NA|TRBV7-3|TRBJ2-1
CASSPYGGNEQFF
TGTGCCAGCAGCCCATATGGGGGCAATGAGCAGTTCTTC
>TRBD2|NA|TRBV27|TRBJ2-1
CASSLAGGPHEQFF
TGTGCCAGCAGTTTAGCGGGAGGGCCGCATGAGCAGTTCTTC
>TRBD2|NA|TRBV27|TRBJ2-7
CASRLAGASYEQYF
TGTGCCAGCAGACTAGCGGGTGCCTCCTACGAGCAGTACTTC
>NA|NA|TRBV6-5|TRBJ2-7
CASSYSTTEQYF
TGTGCCAGCAGTTACTCGACTACCGAGCAGTACTTC
>NA|NA|TRBV5-1|TRBJ1-3
CASSLDGASGNTIYF
TGCGCCAGCAGCTTGGACGGGGCTTCTGGAAACACCATATATTTT
>TRBD2|NA|TRBV7-9|TRBJ2-1
CASSSGLAGFNEQFF
TGTGCCAGCAGCTCCGGACTAGCGGGATTCAATGAGCAGTTCTTC
>NA|NA|TRBV7-2|TRBJ2-2
CASSLRWGGELFF
TGTGCCAGCAGCTTACGCTGGGGCGGGGAGCTGTTTTTT
>TRBD1|NA|TRBV29-1|TRBJ1-1
CSVSRGTEAFF
TGCAGCGTGTCCAGGGGGACTGAAGCTTTCTTT
>TRBD2|NA|TRBV19|TRBJ2-1
CASSTSSGGWNEQFF
TGTGCCAGTAGTACGTCTAGCGGGGGATGGAATGAGCAGTTCTTC
>TRBD2|NA|TRBV27|TRBJ2-1
CASNRLAARNEQFF
TGTGCCAGCAATCGACTAGCGGCTCGCAATGAGCAGTTCTTC